This T cell receptor (beta chain) was identified during a study of CD8 T cells in ankylosing spondylitis. TCR beta libraries were made by quantitative 5'-RACE with molecular barcodes. TCRdb reprocessed the 5' RACE reads via MiXCR and lists one record per CDR3 protein. Of 500,000 or so distinct CDR3 sequences listed, approximately 5% are singletons. This clonotype was seen many times. Its target is unknown. Findings of the study overall: In ankylosing spondylitis patients, matched synovial fluid reportedly showed significant enrichment of disease-linked clones. Reactive arthritis synovial fluid and blood previously showed some of these motif variants. A motif of roughly 8 highly homologous TCR beta variants was seen as apparently characteristic of ankylosing spondylitis blood.

The CDR3 totals 13 residues. V lost 6 bases and J lost 1, with 8 bases in between. Germline loops: CDR1 SGHTA, CDR2 FQGNSA. The receptor was isolated from a male donor with ankylosing spondylitis. This rearrangement joins TRBV7-2 to TRBJ2-3; D remains ambiguous. Sequencing used blood, either unsorted or a sorted T cell fraction (not recorded which). CDR3 protein: CASSFDGTDTQYF. The CDR3 DNA follows: TGTGCCAGCAGTTTTGACGGCACAGATACGCAGTATTTT.